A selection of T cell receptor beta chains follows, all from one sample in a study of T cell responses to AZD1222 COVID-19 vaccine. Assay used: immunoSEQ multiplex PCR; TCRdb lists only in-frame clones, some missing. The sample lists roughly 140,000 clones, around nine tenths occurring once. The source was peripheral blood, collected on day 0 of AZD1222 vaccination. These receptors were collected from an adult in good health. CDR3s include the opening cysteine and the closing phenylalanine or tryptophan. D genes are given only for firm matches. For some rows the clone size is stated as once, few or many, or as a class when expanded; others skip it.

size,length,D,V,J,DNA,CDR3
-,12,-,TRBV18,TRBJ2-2,TGTGCCAGCTCCCGGAACACCGGGGAGCTGTTTTTT,CASSRNTGELFF
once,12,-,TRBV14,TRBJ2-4,TGTGCAAATAGGGTAGCCAAAAACATTCAGTACTTC,CANRVAKNIQYF
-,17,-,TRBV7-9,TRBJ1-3,TGTGCCAGCAGCTTTGAGGGGTGGGTCAACTCTGGAAACACCATATATTTT,CASSFEGWVNSGNTIYF
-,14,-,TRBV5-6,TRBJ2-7,TGTGCCAGCAGCTTGGCTACAATCAAGGGGGAGCAGTACTTC,CASSLATIKGEQYF
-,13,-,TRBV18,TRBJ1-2,TGTGCCAGCTCACGGGAGTTGAACTATGGCTACACCTTC,CASSRELNYGYTF
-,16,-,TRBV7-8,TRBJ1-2,TGTGCCAGCAGCTTAGGAGGGCTGGGGCCGAACTATGGCTACACCTTC,CASSLGGLGPNYGYTF
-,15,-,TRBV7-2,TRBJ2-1,TGTGCCAGCAGCCCCCGGTCGAGCTCCTACAATGAGCAGTTCTTC,CASSPRSSSYNEQFF
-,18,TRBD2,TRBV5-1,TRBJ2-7,TGCGCCAGCAGCTTGTCGGGACTAGCGGGAGGGGTTACCTACGAGCAGTACTTC,CASSLSGLAGGVTYEQYF
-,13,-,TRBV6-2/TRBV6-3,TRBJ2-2,TGTGCCAGCAGTCTTAGAGACACCGGGGAGCTGTTTTTT,CASSLRDTGELFF
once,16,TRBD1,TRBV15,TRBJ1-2,TGTGCCACCAGCAGCCCAAAGGGACAGGGCAACTATGGCTACACCTTC,CATSSPKGQGNYGYTF
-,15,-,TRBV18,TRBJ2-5,TGTGCCAGCTCCGCCCAACGGCCGGACGGCGAGACCCAGTACTTC,CASSAQRPDGETQYF
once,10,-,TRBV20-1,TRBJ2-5,TGCAGTGCTAGAAGCGAGACCCAGTACTTC,CSARSETQYF
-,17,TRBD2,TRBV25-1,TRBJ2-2,TGTGCCAGCTATGGGGGAACTAGCGGGATGATAACCGGGGAGCTGTTTTTT,CASYGGTSGMITGELFF
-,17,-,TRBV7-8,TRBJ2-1,TGTGCCAGCAGCTTTGTGAGTCTGGCAGGCCGATACAATGAGCAGTTCTTC,CASSFVSLAGRYNEQFF
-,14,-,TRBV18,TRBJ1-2,TGTGCCAGCTCGTCGGGGACGGAAATCGAGGGCTACACCTTC,CASSSGTEIEGYTF
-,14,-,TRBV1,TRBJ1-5,TGCACCAGCAGCCAAGGACAGGGAGGCCAGCCCCAGCATTTT,CTSSQGQGGQPQHF
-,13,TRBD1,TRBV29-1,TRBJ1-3,TGCAGCGTGCAGGGACAGGGGGGAAACACCATATATTTT,CSVQGQGGNTIYF
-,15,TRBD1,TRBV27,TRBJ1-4,TGTGCCAGCAGGGACGGGACAGGGTCAAATGAAAAACTGTTTTTT,CASRDGTGSNEKLFF
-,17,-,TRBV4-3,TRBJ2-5,TGCGCCAGCAGCCAAGAATCGAGCGGAGCCCCGCAAGAGACCCAGTACTTC,CASSQESSGAPQETQYF
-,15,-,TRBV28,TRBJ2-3,TGTGCCAGCAGTTTGGGCCAGAGGAGGGTAGATACGCAGTATTTT,CASSLGQRRVDTQYF
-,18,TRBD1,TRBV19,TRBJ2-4,TGTGCCAGTAGTCCGGACAGGGGATGGATGGGGTCCAAAAACATTCAGTACTTC,CASSPDRGWMGSKNIQYF
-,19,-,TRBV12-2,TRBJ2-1,TGTGCAAGTCGCCAAAGGCCACTAGCGGGGGATTGCTCCTACAATGAGCAGTTCTTC,CASRQRPLAGDCSYNEQFF
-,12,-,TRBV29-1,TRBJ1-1,TGCAGCGTCCCGGGAGGGACCACTGAAGCTTTCTTT,CSVPGGTTEAFF
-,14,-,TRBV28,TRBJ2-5,TGTGCCAGCAGTCCACGACGATTGCAAGAGACCCAGTACTTC,CASSPRRLQETQYF
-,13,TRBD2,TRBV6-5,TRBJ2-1,TGTGCCAGCGGGACTAGCTGGTACAATGAGCAGTTCTTC,CASGTSWYNEQFF
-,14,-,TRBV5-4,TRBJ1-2,TGTGCCAGCAGCAGACCCGGGACGGAGTTGGCCTACACCTTC,CASSRPGTELAYTF